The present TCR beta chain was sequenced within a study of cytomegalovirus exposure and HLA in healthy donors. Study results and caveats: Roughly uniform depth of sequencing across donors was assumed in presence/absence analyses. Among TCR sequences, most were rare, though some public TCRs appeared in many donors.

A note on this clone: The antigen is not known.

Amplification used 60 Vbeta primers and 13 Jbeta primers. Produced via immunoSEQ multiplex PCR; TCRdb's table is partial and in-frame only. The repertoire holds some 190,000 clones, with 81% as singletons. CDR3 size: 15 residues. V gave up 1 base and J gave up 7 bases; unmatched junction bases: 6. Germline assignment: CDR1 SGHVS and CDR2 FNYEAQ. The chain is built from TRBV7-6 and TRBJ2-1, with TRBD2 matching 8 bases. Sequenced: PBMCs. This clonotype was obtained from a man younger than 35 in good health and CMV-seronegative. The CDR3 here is CASSLENGRDNEQFF. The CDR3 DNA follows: TGTGCCAGCAGCTTAGAGAACGGGAGGGATAATGAGCAGTTCTTC.